These T cell receptor beta chains were read from a single sample in a study of vaccination and CD4 T cells after COVID-19. For these TCRs, the target antigens are not known. MiXCR was run by TCRdb on the PCR reads, yielding one entry per CDR3 protein. The repertoire holds about 23,000 distinct CDR3 sequences, with roughly 62% as singletons. The sample here was CD4+ T cells from blood, cultured in vitro, taken after SARS-CoV-2 vaccination. All receptors come from a human donor who received a COVID-19 vaccine. Both conserved end residues are part of each CDR3. The D gene is left open where the match is weak. The size entry is marked missing in some rows and otherwise reads once, few, many or a size class.

V	size	D	J	CDR3	DNA
TRBV24-1	NA	NA	TRBJ2-1	CATSEAGMNEQFF	TGTGCCACCAGTGAAGCAGGGATGAATGAGCAGTTCTTC
TRBV2	NA	NA	TRBJ2-5	CASSGATRGGAQYF	TGTGCCAGCAGTGGGGCCACACGAGGGGGGGCCCAGTACTTC
TRBV24-1	NA	TRBD1	TRBJ1-5	CATSGTGGRQPQHF	TGTGCCACCAGCGGGACAGGGGGTCGCCAGCCCCAGCATTTT
TRBV19	NA	TRBD1	TRBJ1-3	CASSRQGESGNTIYF	TGTGCCAGTAGCCGGCAGGGGGAATCTGGAAACACCATATATTTT
TRBV5-4	NA	NA	TRBJ2-7	CASSLVGTYEQYF	TGTGCCAGCAGCTTGGTCGGGACCTACGAGCAGTACTTC
TRBV25-1	NA	NA	TRBJ1-1	CASSEYGQKNTEAFF	TGTGCCAGCAGTGAATACGGGCAGAAGAACACTGAAGCTTTCTTT
TRBV6-1	NA	TRBD1	TRBJ1-6	CASRWGQTGGYNSPLHF	TGTGCCAGCAGGTGGGGACAGACAGGGGGTTATAATTCACCCCTCCACTTT
TRBV12-3/TRBV12-4	once	NA	TRBJ2-3	CASSEDRTTTDTQYF	TGTGCCAGCAGTGAGGACAGGACTACCACAGATACGCAGTATTTT
TRBV11-3	NA	NA	TRBJ2-7	CASSLEGSSYEQYF	TGTGCCAGCAGCTTAGAGGGCAGTTCCTACGAGCAGTACTTC
TRBV10-1	once	NA	TRBJ1-1	CASRYGENTEAFF	TGCGCCAGCAGGTACGGGGAGAACACTGAAGCTTTCTTT
TRBV10-3	NA	NA	TRBJ1-5	CAISGSTTQGQPQHF	TGTGCCATCAGTGGGTCAACAACTCAAGGTCAGCCCCAGCATTTT
TRBV5-1	NA	NA	TRBJ2-1	CASSYARTVRDNEQFF	TGCGCCAGCAGCTACGCGAGGACAGTAAGGGACAATGAGCAGTTCTTC
TRBV7-2	NA	TRBD1	TRBJ2-5	CASSRGQVAGETQYF	TGTGCCAGCAGCCGCGGACAGGTCGCGGGAGAGACCCAGTACTTC
TRBV12-5	NA	NA	TRBJ1-5	CASGGPGQGVGQPQHF	TGTGCTAGTGGGGGCCCGGGTCAGGGAGTAGGGCAGCCCCAGCATTTT
TRBV12-3/TRBV12-4	NA	TRBD1	TRBJ1-6	CASSLTGQGNSPLHF	TGTGCCAGCAGTTTAACCGGACAGGGGAATTCACCCCTCCACTTT
TRBV5-1	NA	NA	TRBJ1-6	CASSLAGGGNSPLHF	TGCGCCAGCAGCTTGGCCGGGGGAGGTAATTCACCCCTCCACTTT
TRBV7-2	NA	NA	TRBJ2-3	CASSLVIRDTQYF	TGTGCCAGCAGCTTAGTAATCCGAGATACGCAGTATTTT
TRBV12-3/TRBV12-4	few	NA	TRBJ1-3	CASSWGGGNTIYF	TGTGCCAGCAGTTGGGGAGGTGGAAACACCATATATTTT
TRBV20-1	NA	TRBD1	TRBJ2-1	CSAPDRVNHEQFF	TGCAGTGCCCCCGACAGGGTTAACCATGAGCAGTTCTTC
TRBV24-1	NA	TRBD1	TRBJ2-2	CATSDSRGRGRSGELFF	TGTGCCACCAGTGATTCGAGGGGCAGGGGGCGAAGCGGGGAGCTGTTTTTT
TRBV6-1	NA	NA	TRBJ2-3	CASSRRPENSRTDTQYF	TGTGCCAGCAGTCGAAGACCGGAGAACTCTCGCACAGATACGCAGTATTTT
TRBV15	NA	TRBD2	TRBJ2-1	CATSRGTSGVYNEQFF	TGTGCCACCAGCAGGGGAACTAGCGGGGTTTACAATGAGCAGTTCTTC
TRBV18	NA	NA	TRBJ1-1	CASSPAGDTEAFF	TGTGCCAGCTCACCGGCCGGGGACACTGAAGCTTTCTTT
TRBV10-3	NA	TRBD1	TRBJ2-2	CATGGTGGEIGELFF	TGTGCCACGGGGGGGACAGGGGGCGAAATCGGGGAGCTGTTTTTT
TRBV19	few	TRBD2	TRBJ2-5	CASSIMTSGGHETQYF	TGTGCCAGTAGTATCATGACTAGCGGGGGCCACGAGACCCAGTACTTC
TRBV2	NA	NA	TRBJ1-2	CASRVNRGNYGYTF	TGTGCCAGCAGGGTAAATCGGGGAAACTATGGCTACACCTTC
TRBV6-5	NA	TRBD1	TRBJ1-2	CASSYQQGVRGYTF	TGTGCCAGCAGTTACCAACAGGGGGTTCGAGGCTACACCTTC
TRBV7-6	NA	NA	TRBJ1-2	CASSRFNSHGYTF	TGTGCCAGCAGCCGTTTTAATTCGCATGGCTACACCTTC
TRBV7-6	NA	NA	TRBJ2-3	CASSLRRDTQYF	TGTGCCAGCAGCTTAAGGCGGGATACGCAGTATTTT
TRBV19	NA	NA	TRBJ1-2	CASSTVQRDYGYTF	TGTGCCAGTAGTACGGTACAGAGGGACTATGGCTACACCTTC
TRBV2	NA	NA	TRBJ1-2	CASDGRGATDYGYTF	TGTGCCAGCGACGGTAGGGGGGCAACGGACTATGGCTACACCTTC
TRBV2	NA	TRBD1	TRBJ1-1	CASRDRGGTEAFF	TGTGCCAGCAGGGACAGGGGGGGCACTGAAGCTTTCTTT
TRBV19	NA	NA	TRBJ1-2	CASTPPAGYGYTF	TGTGCCAGTACCCCCCCCGCGGGCTATGGCTACACCTTC
TRBV29-1	NA	TRBD1	TRBJ1-3	CSVDRQGASGNTIYF	TGCAGCGTTGACCGACAGGGTGCCTCTGGAAACACCATATATTTT
TRBV5-1	NA	NA	TRBJ1-5	CASSLDAGSNQPQHF	TGCGCCAGCAGCTTGGATGCAGGCAGCAATCAGCCCCAGCATTTT
TRBV30	NA	NA	TRBJ2-3	CAWRARTDTQYF	TGTGCCTGGAGGGCCCGCACAGATACGCAGTATTTT
TRBV6-5	NA	NA	TRBJ2-1	CASSYSYHNEQFF	TGTGCCAGCAGTTACTCGTACCACAATGAGCAGTTCTTC
TRBV7-2	NA	NA	TRBJ1-1	CASSADTEAFF	TGTGCCAGCAGCGCCGACACTGAAGCTTTCTTT
TRBV7-3	NA	NA	TRBJ2-3	CASSPTGTFRDTQYF	TGTGCCAGCAGCCCCACAGGGACGTTCCGTGATACGCAGTATTTT
TRBV24-1	NA	NA	TRBJ2-3	CATGRGFGTDTQYF	TGTGCCACCGGGCGGGGCTTTGGCACAGATACGCAGTATTTT
TRBV7-9	few	TRBD1	TRBJ1-3	CASSLLRGLDSTLGNTIYF	TGTGCCAGCAGCTTACTCAGGGGGCTCGATTCAACCTTGGGAAACACCATATATTTT
TRBV19	NA	TRBD1	TRBJ1-1	CASSPSGTVSNTEAFF	TGTGCCAGTAGTCCGAGCGGGACAGTCTCGAACACTGAAGCTTTCTTT